These 9 T cell receptor beta chains share one sample of origin, sequenced in a study of T cell clones after liver transplantation. Here immunoSEQ multiplex PCR was the method, and the copy in TCRdb shows in-frame clones only, minus some. The sample includes some 60,000 clones, around two thirds seen only once; the top ten take roughly 2.8%. This specimen was CD4+ T cells from blood, taken at the roughly 16-month timepoint. Receptor source: a human patient who received a liver transplant. Some of these T cells may belong to the graft donor.

The rearrangement uses TRBV10-2 and TRBJ1-1; 9 bases agree with TRBD1. Germline V gene sequence: CDR1 WSHSY, CDR2 SAAADI. This CDR3 has 13 residues. V lost 8 bases, J lost 6 bases, and 7 bases stayed unmatched. CDR3 protein: CASVDRGRAEAFF. The CDR3 DNA reads as TGCGCCAGCGTAGACAGGGGGAGGGCTGAAGCTTTCTTT.

The chain recombines TRBV29-1 with TRBJ2-4; 7 bases match TRBD2. V was pared by 2 bases and J by 1 base, with 2 bases of the junction left unmatched. The CDR3 contains 14 residues. From germline, CDR1 is SQVTM and CDR2 ANQGSEA. Written as DNA, the CDR3 is TGCAGCGTTGAACCCGGGGGGGCCAAAAACATTCAGTACTTC. Its translation: CSVEPGGAKNIQYF.

This clone has only a few counts. The chain uses TRBV11-2 and TRBJ2-6; D uncertain. The CDR3 length is 16 residues. V lost 2 bases to trimming and J lost 4 bases, with 12 bases between them. Germline values: CDR1 SGHAT, CDR2 FQNNGV. DNA of the CDR3: TGTGCCAGCAGCTTACGACGGACCCGGGGGGCCAACGTCCTGACTTTC. It encodes CASSLRRTRGANVLTF.

CDR3 amino acids: CASSMGLRDTGELFF. CDR3 DNA sequence: TGTGCCAGCAGCATGGGACTGCGTGACACCGGGGAGCTGTTTTTT. This rearrangement joins TRBV7-2 to TRBJ2-2; weak D call: TRBD2 (6 bases). The CDR3 has 15 amino acids. V lost 5 bases and J 3 bases, leaving 13 bases between the germline ends. CDR1 SGHTA and CDR2 FQGNSA come from the germline V gene.

The rearrangement links TRBV5-1 to TRBJ1-1, with no clear D. CDR1 is SGHRS and CDR2 is YFSETQ in the germline V gene. This CDR3 is 13 amino acids long. V was trimmed by 4 bases and J by 4 bases, leaving 11 bases between them. This CDR3 is CASSADGSTEAFF. As DNA, the CDR3 is TGCGCCAGCAGCGCCGATGGGTCCACTGAAGCTTTCTTT.

The table lists this clone with a few counts. This CDR3 is CASSSGTGGFSPFFIEAFF. The DNA of the CDR3 is TGTGCCAGCAGCTCCGGGACAGGGGGCTTTTCACCCTTTTTTATTGAAGCTTTCTTT. V is TRBV28 and J is TRBJ1-1; TRBD1 agrees at 12 bases. Per germline, CDR1 MDHEN and CDR2 SYDVKM. There are 19 residues in the CDR3. V lost 6 bases and J lost 7; bases outside the gene matches: 21.

This sequence joins TRBV5-1 and TRBJ2-3; 11 bases agree with TRBD2. The CDR3 is made up of 16 amino acids. With V trimmed by 4 bases and J by 2 bases, 6 bases remained unmatched. CDR1 is SGHRS and CDR2 is YFSETQ in the germline V gene. The CDR3 DNA reads as TGCGCCAGCAGCCCGGGACTAGCGGACTTCACAGATACGCAGTATTTT. Protein sequence: CASSPGLADFTDTQYF.

J is TRBJ2-5 and V is TRBV11-3; D is unresolved. The germline V and J ends were trimmed by 0 bases and 3 bases, with 11 bases remaining between them. The CDR3 covers 15 residues. CDR1 SGHNT and CDR2 YENEEA come from the germline V gene. The CDR3 region has the DNA TGTGCCAGCAGCTTAGATTACAGACCAGAAGAGACCCAGTACTTC. Amino acids: CASSLDYRPEETQYF.

The gene calls are TRBV28 and TRBJ2-5; TRBD1 matches at 12 bases. Germline CDR1 MDHEN, CDR2 SYDVKM. V was pared by 6 bases and J by 4 bases, with 9 bases of the junction left unmatched. The CDR3 totals 16 residues. The CDR3 sequence: CASSRLGTGGSETQYF. The CDR3 bases are TGTGCCAGCAGCCGACTCGGGACAGGGGGCTCAGAGACCCAGTACTTC. The full variable domain, completed using reference TRBV28 and TRBJ2-5, is DVKVTQSSRYLVKRTGEKVFLECVQDMDHENMFWYRQDPGLGLRLIYFSYDVKMKEKGDIPEGYSVSREKKERFSLILESASTNQTSMYLCASSRLGTGGSETQYFGPGTRLLVL.